The rows below give T cell receptor beta chains drawn from one sample of a study of OX40 agonist ivuxolimab in advanced cancers. Produced via immunoSEQ multiplex PCR; TCRdb's table is partial and in-frame only. The sample consists of some 17,000 clones, around nine tenths of them appearing once. The input for sequencing was CD4+ or CD8+ T cells sorted from blood, taken in a trial of the OX40 agonist ivuxolimab. Source of these receptors: an adult with an advanced solid tumor such as melanoma, head and neck, liver or kidney cancer. Both conserved end residues are part of each CDR3. D genes are given only for firm matches. Clone size, where shown, is once, few, many, or a class for clones that have expanded.

.,TRBV27,.,TRBJ2-1,TGTGCCAGCAGCCCGGGCTTCTCCTACAATGAGCAGTTCTTC,CASSPGFSYNEQFF
TRBD1,TRBV11-2,.,TRBJ2-5,TGTGCCAGCAGTCTACAGGGGATGGAGACCCAGTACTTC,CASSLQGMETQYF
.,TRBV2,.,TRBJ2-1,TGTGCCAGCAGTCCGCGGGCGGTGGGGCAGTTCTTC,CASSPRAVGQFF
.,TRBV7-2,.,TRBJ1-2,TGTGCCAGCAGCCCAACCGGGTCTAACTATGGCTACACCTTC,CASSPTGSNYGYTF
.,TRBV18,.,TRBJ2-7,TGTGCCAGCTCACCTGGCAGCCCCTCCTACGAGCAGTACTTC,CASSPGSPSYEQYF
.,TRBV2,.,TRBJ2-2,TGTGCCAGCAGGGGTATTGCGAACACCGGGGAGCTGTTTTTT,CASRGIANTGELFF
TRBD2,TRBV11-3,.,TRBJ2-1,TGTGCCAGCAGCCCATCGAGAGGTAGCGGGAGTTCCAATGAGCAGTTCTTC,CASSPSRGSGSSNEQFF
TRBD2,TRBV5-6,.,TRBJ2-5,TGTGCCAGCAGCTTGGGACTAGCGGGAGGGCCGGGGGAGACCCAGTACTTC,CASSLGLAGGPGETQYF
.,TRBV19,.,TRBJ2-7,TGTGCCAGTAGTATCGCAGGGGCCGAGCAGTACTTC,CASSIAGAEQYF
.,TRBV5-3,.,TRBJ2-7,TGTGCCAGAAGCCAGTACTTGGGGCACTGGCAGGGCCCCTACGAGCAGTACTTC,CARSQYLGHWQGPYEQYF
TRBD1,TRBV29-1,.,TRBJ2-4,TGCAGCGGCAAGGGCAGGGGGAACATTCAGTACTTC,CSGKGRGNIQYF
TRBD2,TRBV11-3,.,TRBJ2-5,TGTGCCAGCAGCGACGGACTAGCGGGAGGGCCGGAGACCCAGTACTTC,CASSDGLAGGPETQYF
TRBD1,TRBV27,.,TRBJ1-2,TGTGCCAGCAGTTTATGGAACGGACAGGACTACACCTTC,CASSLWNGQDYTF
TRBD1,TRBV30,few,TRBJ1-5,TGTGCCTGGAGTGTGAAGGGACAGGATCAGCCCCAGCATTTT,CAWSVKGQDQPQHF
.,TRBV6-5,few,TRBJ1-2,TGTGCCAGCAGACCTTTTGGGACTCAAGGCTACACCTTC,CASRPFGTQGYTF
TRBD1,TRBV7-7,.,TRBJ2-1,TGTGCCAGCAGCCCCGGACAGGGCCCCAATGAGCAGTTCTTC,CASSPGQGPNEQFF
.,TRBV5-1,once,TRBJ2-1,TGCGCCAGCAGCTTGGAGGGACGTAGTCTGTTCTTC,CASSLEGRSLFF
.,TRBV28,.,TRBJ1-2,TGTGCCAGCAGCCCCACAGGTATCGGCTACACCTTC,CASSPTGIGYTF
TRBD2,TRBV2,.,TRBJ2-2,TGTGCCAGCAGTGCGGGGCGGGAGAGGTTTGACACCGGGGAGCTGTTTTTT,CASSAGRERFDTGELFF
.,TRBV18,.,TRBJ2-5,TGTGCCAGCTCACCGTCCGGGGGTAGCGGAATCCAAGAGACCCAGTACTTC,CASSPSGGSGIQETQYF
.,TRBV18,.,TRBJ2-2,TGTGCCAGCTCACCGGGCGTCAACGCCGGGGAGCTGTTTTTT,CASSPGVNAGELFF
.,TRBV7-9,few,TRBJ1-1,TGTGCCAGCAGTCCTAGACGGGGACAGAACACTGAAGCTTTCTTT,CASSPRRGQNTEAFF